Below, 21 T cell receptor beta chains from the same sample are listed, as sequenced in a study of blood T cell repertoires in COVID-19. Libraries were prepared by immunoSEQ multiplex PCR; TCRdb keeps only in-frame clonotypes and omits some of them. The sample gives around 450,000 clones, roughly 87% of which show up once; 0.6% to 0.7% is in the top ten. The sample taken for sequencing was PBMCs or T cells enriched from blood (not recorded which). These receptor sequences come from a man aged 18-30 years who had recovered from COVID-19.

The chain links TRBV24-1 to TRBJ1-4; no clear D. V was clipped by 4 bases and J by 7 bases, with 12 bases between them. Germline values: CDR1 KGHDR, CDR2 SFDVKD. The CDR3 totals 14 residues. The CDR3 here is CATSEGRGGEKLFF. The CDR3, as DNA: TGTGCCACCAGTGAAGGCCGGGGAGGTGAAAAACTGTTTTTT.

About this clone itself: This sample also contains other DNA sequences that code for the same CDR3. The genes are TRBV6-5 and TRBJ2-7; 10 bases are a match to TRBD1. V was clipped by 0 bases and J by 3 bases; unmatched bases: 2. The CDR3 consists of 15 residues. The germline V gene encodes CDR1 MNHEY and CDR2 SVGAGI. CDR3 in amino acids: CASSYSGTGVYEQYF. In DNA, the CDR3 is TGTGCCAGCAGTTACTCAGGGACAGGGGTCTACGAGCAGTACTTC.

V is TRBV19 and J is TRBJ2-7; tentatively, D is TRBD2 (5 bases). Between the trimmed V and J ends, which lost 0 bases and 6 bases, there was a span of 9 bases. Germline CDR1 reads LNHDA; CDR2 reads SQIVND (reference sequence). The CDR3 runs to 13 residues. The CDR3 loop is CASSIDARGEQYF. The CDR3 DNA is TGTGCCAGTAGTATAGACGCCCGGGGCGAGCAGTACTTC.

The gene calls are TRBV5-1 and TRBJ1-1; no reliable D call. From germline, CDR1 is SGHRS and CDR2 YFSETQ. V lost 0 bases, J lost 7 bases, and 10 bases lay in between. The CDR3 is made up of 13 amino acids. The CDR3 here is CASSLDGTNEAFF. As DNA, the CDR3 is TGCGCCAGCAGCTTGGACGGTACTAATGAAGCTTTCTTT.

The chain couples TRBV3-1 (or the pseudogene TRBV3-2) to TRBJ2-1; 7 bases align to TRBD2. V shed 6 bases and J 2 bases; nucleotides not matched to a gene: 13. In germline, CDR1 is LGHDT, CDR2 YNNKEL (reference sequence). The CDR3 length is 17 residues. Written as DNA, the CDR3 is TGTGCCAGCAGTCCCCTCGGTTCGGGAGGTGCCTACAATGAGCAGTTCTTC. This encodes CASSPLGSGGAYNEQFF.

This chain joins TRBV28 and TRBJ2-5; 14 bases are shared with TRBD2. Germline CDR1 is MDHEN and CDR2 is SYDVKM. V shed 6 bases and J 7 bases; nucleotides not matched to a gene: 13. This CDR3 has 17 residues. The CDR3 is CASRKGTSGSVRVTQYF. The CDR3 bases are TGTGCCAGCAGGAAGGGGACTAGCGGGAGTGTGAGAGTGACCCAGTACTTC. Combining the CDR3 with reference TRBV28 and TRBJ2-5 gives the whole variable domain DVKVTQSSRYLVKRTGEKVFLECVQDMDHENMFWYRQDPGLGLRLIYFSYDVKMKEKGDIPEGYSVSREKKERFSLILESASTNQTSMYLCASRKGTSGSVRVTQYFGPGTRLLVL.

The J gene is TRBJ2-3, the V gene TRBV19, with 8 bases that match TRBD1. From germline, CDR1 is LNHDA and CDR2 SQIVND (reference sequence). With 4 bases clipped from V and 14 bases from J, the junction kept 11 bases outside the gene matches. This CDR3 region has 13 residues. CDR3 DNA sequence: TGTGCCAGTAGTAGGACAGGGATGCCCGACCCGTATTTT. This encodes CASSRTGMPDPYF.

This clone is a singleton in its sample. This sequence joins TRBV27 and TRBJ2-7; 12 nucleotides match TRBD2. V dropped 5 bases and J dropped 1; count of bases not matched to a gene: 3. This CDR3 is 15 amino acids long. Germline CDR1 is MNHEY and CDR2 is SMNVEV (reference sequence). The CDR3 sequence: CASSPGLAGSYEQYF. As DNA, the CDR3 is TGTGCCAGCAGTCCAGGACTAGCGGGATCCTACGAGCAGTACTTC.

The rearrangement joins TRBV19 to TRBJ1-1; unclear D gene. From germline, CDR1 is LNHDA and CDR2 SQIVND (reference sequence). The CDR3 contains 13 residues. V dropped 9 bases and J dropped 4 bases, with 15 bases sitting between them. The CDR3 DNA is TGTGCCAGCACTAGGGAAAGGTTCACTGAAGCTTTCTTT. It translates to CASTRERFTEAFF.

The chain recombines TRBV24-1 with TRBJ2-3; 8 bases agree with TRBD2. CDR1 is KGHDR, CDR2 SFDVKD, per germline. The length of the CDR3 is 15 residues. Unmatched junction bases numbered 8, after V lost 4 bases and J lost 6 bases. CDR3 sequence (DNA): TGTGCCACCAGTGACCCAAGCGGGAGCGGTGATACGCAGTATTTT. It yields the protein CATSDPSGSGDTQYF.

The chain employs TRBV27 and TRBJ2-7, with 7 bases aligning to TRBD1. Unmatched junction bases numbered 10, after V lost 2 bases and J lost 0 bases. The CDR3 runs 17 residues. The V gene's germline CDR1 is MNHEY and CDR2 SMNVEV (reference sequence). CDR3 sequence: CASSLNNKNRGSYEQYF. For the CDR3, the DNA is TGTGCCAGCAGTTTAAATAACAAAAACAGGGGCTCCTACGAGCAGTACTTC.

The chain couples TRBV28 to TRBJ2-2; 8 bases are shared with TRBD2. With V trimmed by 8 bases and J by 8 bases, 13 bases remained unmatched. This CDR3 region has 15 residues. The germline CDR1 and CDR2 sequences are MDHEN and SYDVKM. CDR3 residues: CASRPSSGSRGELFF. The DNA of the CDR3 is TGTGCCAGCCGCCCGTCAAGCGGGAGTAGAGGGGAGCTGTTTTTT.

The J gene is TRBJ1-1, the V gene TRBV28; 7 bases are a match to TRBD1. CDR3 length equals 17 residues. The trim removed 6 bases at V and 3 bases at J, leaving 16 bases unmatched. Germline lookup yields CDR1 MDHEN and CDR2 SYDVKM. The CDR3 reads CASRGGRQGTTDTEAFF. In DNA, the CDR3 is TGTGCCAGCAGAGGGGGACGACAGGGTACGACGGACACTGAAGCTTTCTTT. The whole variable domain, filled in from reference TRBV28 and TRBJ1-1, reads DVKVTQSSRYLVKRTGEKVFLECVQDMDHENMFWYRQDPGLGLRLIYFSYDVKMKEKGDIPEGYSVSREKKERFSLILESASTNQTSMYLCASRGGRQGTTDTEAFFGQGTRLTVV.

The chain joins TRBV28 to TRBJ1-4; D may be TRBD1 (6 bases). The CDR3 sequence is 16 residues long. The V end lost 2 bases, the J end lost 8 bases, and 18 bases lay between the germline ends. Per germline, CDR1 MDHEN and CDR2 SYDVKM. In DNA form, the CDR3 reads TGTGCCAGCAGTTTAATGGGGGCAGAGGGTATAGAAAAACTGTTTTTT. Amino acids: CASSLMGAEGIEKLFF.

This rearrangement joins TRBV9 to TRBJ2-3; 7 nucleotides line up with TRBD2. The ends lost 0 bases at V and 4 bases at J; junction bases unmatched: 2. The CDR3 contains 14 residues. From germline, CDR1 is SGDLS and CDR2 YYNGEE. The CDR3, as DNA: TGTGCCAGCAGCGTAGGACTAGCTGCAGATACGCAGTATTTT. Its protein product is CASSVGLAADTQYF.

The sample holds one count of this clone. The rearrangement uses TRBV7-6 and TRBJ1-5; 10 bases line up with TRBD1. The CDR3 runs to 14 residues. Trimming at V came to 3 bases and at J to 7 bases, leaving 3 bases not matched to a gene. Per germline, CDR1 SGHVS and CDR2 FNYEAQ. The CDR3: CASSLGTGAQPQHF. For the CDR3, the DNA is TGTGCCAGCAGCTTGGGGACAGGGGCCCAGCCCCAGCATTTT.

This clone was seen a single time. Here the CDR3 reads CASSFAGVSYEQYF. CDR3 in DNA: TGTGCCAGCAGCTTCGCGGGAGTGTCCTACGAGCAGTACTTC. The J gene is TRBJ2-7, the V gene TRBV5-4; 7 positions match TRBD2. Trimming took 2 bases from V and 1 from J; bases not matched to a gene: 3. CDR1 is SGHNT, CDR2 YYREEE, per germline (reference sequence). The CDR3 is 14 amino acids.

The V and J genes are TRBV30 and TRBJ1-5, with TRBD1 matching over 9 bases. The CDR3 loop spans 15 amino acids. V was pared by 3 bases and J by 3 bases, with 6 bases of the junction left unmatched. The germline V gene encodes CDR1 GTSNPN and CDR2 SVGIG (reference sequence). CDR3 sequence reads: CAWRPGTGYNQPQHF. The CDR3 nucleotides are TGTGCCTGGAGACCCGGGACAGGGTACAATCAGCCCCAGCATTTT.

V usage is TRBV9 and J usage is TRBJ2-3; 8 bases line up with TRBD1. Germline V lookup: CDR1 SGDLS, CDR2 YYNGEE. This CDR3 has 15 residues. The J segment lost 2 bases and the V segment lost 2 bases, leaving 4 bases of the junction unmatched. CDR3 nucleotides: TGTGCCAGCAGCGTCACGGGACAGGTCACAGATACGCAGTATTTT. The encoded protein is CASSVTGQVTDTQYF.

The V gene is TRBV6-5, the J gene TRBJ2-1; 7 nucleotides match TRBD1. The ends lost 8 bases at V and 7 bases at J; junction bases unmatched: 8. CDR1 is MNHEY, CDR2 SVGAGI, per germline. This CDR3 is 13 amino acids long. Written as DNA, the CDR3 is TGTGCCAGCGACAGGGTGATTGGGAATGAGCAGTTCTTC. Protein: CASDRVIGNEQFF.

This clone occurred once. The chain uses TRBV12-3 or TRBV12-4 and TRBJ2-1; D gene ambiguous. This CDR3 contains 12 residues. The V and J ends lost 3 bases and 9 bases respectively, with 9 bases between them. CDR3: CASSLGMGEQFF. The CDR3 coding sequence is TGTGCCAGCAGTTTGGGCATGGGTGAGCAGTTCTTC.